This TCR beta chain is drawn from a study of long-term antiretroviral therapy in people with HIV. Study-wide background: Initial samples were collected about a decade before the 2015 immediate-ART recommendation. Notes on the study in general: Clonotypes expanded prior to ART showed repertoire dominance at all sampled time points. Upon ART, diversity increased but remained lower than transplant donor controls. Among HIV repertoires, CDR3 length ranges were narrower than those of controls.

Turning to this clone: What it binds is unknown.

Sequencing relied on immunoSEQ assay v3.0, run at survey level. TCRdb's copy holds only in-frame clones and misses some; the assay was immunoSEQ multiplex PCR. The table has around 29,000 clones, around 90% seen once. This sequence originates from a young man with HIV. The sample here was unsorted PBMCs, taken 1.1 years after starting antiretroviral therapy.

The CDR3 DNA reads TGTGCCAGCAGCTCGCAGGGTGAAGCTTTCTTT. The encoded protein is CASSSQGEAFF. The chain is built from TRBV7-2 and TRBJ1-1; a possible D gene is TRBD1 (5 bases). V was trimmed by 4 bases and J by 7 bases, leaving 7 bases between them. The CDR3 extends over 11 amino acids. Germline V gene lookup returns CDR1 SGHTA and CDR2 FQGNSA.